This note documents a single T cell receptor (beta chain) sequence. Next came a second PCR, run for about 6 to 12 cycles, which used a sample-barcoded 5' primer along with a J-beta primer mix. TCRdb re-derived calls from the 5' RACE reads in MiXCR, one entry per CDR3 protein. The profile shows some 760,000 distinct CDR3 sequences, 20% to 25% of them singletons. This specimen comes from a study of blood T cells in healthy people across ages. These same records also appear under a second study, on T cells of mothers and their children.

The specimen sequenced was blood. The sequence was obtained from a boy younger than 18 in good health.

CDR3 DNA: TGCGCCAGCAGCTTGGGGGGTTACGATTTCTTT. It is translated as CASSLGGYDFF. The rearrangement links TRBV5-1 to TRBJ1-1; D gene unclear. V was shortened by 0 bases and J by 13 bases, with 10 bases between the two germline ends. The CDR3 runs to 11 residues. Looked up from germline, CDR1 is SGHRS and CDR2 is YFSETQ.